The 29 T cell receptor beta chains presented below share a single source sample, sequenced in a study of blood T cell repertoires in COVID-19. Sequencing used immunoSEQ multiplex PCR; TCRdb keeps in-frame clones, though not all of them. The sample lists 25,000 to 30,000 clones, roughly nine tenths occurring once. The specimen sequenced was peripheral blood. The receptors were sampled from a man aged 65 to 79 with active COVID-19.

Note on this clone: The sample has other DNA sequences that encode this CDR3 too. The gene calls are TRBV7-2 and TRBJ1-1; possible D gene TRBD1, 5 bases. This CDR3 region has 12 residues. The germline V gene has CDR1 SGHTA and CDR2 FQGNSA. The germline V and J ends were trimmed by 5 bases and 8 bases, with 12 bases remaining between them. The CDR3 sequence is CASSPGGTEAFF. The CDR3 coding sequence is TGTGCCAGCAGCCCGGGGGGGACGGAAGCTTTCTTT.

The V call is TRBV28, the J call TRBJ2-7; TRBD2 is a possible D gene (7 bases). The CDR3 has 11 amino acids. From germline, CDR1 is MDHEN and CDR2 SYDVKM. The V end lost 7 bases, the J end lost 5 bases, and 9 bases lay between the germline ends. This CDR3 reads CASKGGDEQYF. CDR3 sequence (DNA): TGTGCCAGCAAGGGGGGGGACGAGCAGTACTTC.

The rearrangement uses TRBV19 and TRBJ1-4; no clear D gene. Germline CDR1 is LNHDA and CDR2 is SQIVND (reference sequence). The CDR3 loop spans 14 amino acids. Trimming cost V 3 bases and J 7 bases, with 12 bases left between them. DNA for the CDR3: TGTGCCAGTAGTATTGAACACAGTCTTGAAAAACTGTTTTTT. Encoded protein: CASSIEHSLEKLFF.

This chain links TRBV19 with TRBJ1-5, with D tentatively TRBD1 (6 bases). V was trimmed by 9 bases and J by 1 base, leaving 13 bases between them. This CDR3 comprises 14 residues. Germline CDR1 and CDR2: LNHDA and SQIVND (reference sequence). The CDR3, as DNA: TGTGCCAGCGGGACACTCAAAAGCAATCAGCCCCAGCATTTT. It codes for CASGTLKSNQPQHF.

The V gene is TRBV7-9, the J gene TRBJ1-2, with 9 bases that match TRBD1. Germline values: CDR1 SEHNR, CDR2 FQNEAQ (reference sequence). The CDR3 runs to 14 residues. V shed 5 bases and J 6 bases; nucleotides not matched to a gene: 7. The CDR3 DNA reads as TGTGCCAGCAGCCTGGGACAGGGCTCGGATGGCTACACCTTC. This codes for CASSLGQGSDGYTF. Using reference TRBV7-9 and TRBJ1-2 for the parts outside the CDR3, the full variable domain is DTGVSQNPRHKITKRGQNVTFRCDPISEHNRLYWYRQTLGQGPEFLTYFQNEAQLEKSRLLSDRFSAERPKGSFSTLEIQRTEQGDSAMYLCASSLGQGSDGYTFGSGTRLTVV.

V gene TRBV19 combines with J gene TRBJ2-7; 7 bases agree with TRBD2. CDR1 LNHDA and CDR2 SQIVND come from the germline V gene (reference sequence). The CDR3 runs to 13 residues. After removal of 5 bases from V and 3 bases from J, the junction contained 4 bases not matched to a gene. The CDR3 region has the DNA TGTGCCAGTAGTTTAAGGGAGGGCTACGAGCAGTACTTC. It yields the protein CASSLREGYEQYF.

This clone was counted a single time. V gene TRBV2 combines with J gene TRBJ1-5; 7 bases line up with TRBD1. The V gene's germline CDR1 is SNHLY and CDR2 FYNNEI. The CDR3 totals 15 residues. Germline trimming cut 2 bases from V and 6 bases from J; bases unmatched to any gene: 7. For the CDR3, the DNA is TGTGCCAGCAGTGAACTTAGACAGGGCGGTCAGCCCCAGCATTTT. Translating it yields CASSELRQGGQPQHF.

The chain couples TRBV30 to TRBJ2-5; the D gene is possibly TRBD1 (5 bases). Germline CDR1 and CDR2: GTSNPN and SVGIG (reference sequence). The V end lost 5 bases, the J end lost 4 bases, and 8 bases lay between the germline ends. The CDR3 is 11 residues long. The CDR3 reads CAWSQGETQYF. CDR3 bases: TGTGCCTGGTCTCAGGGAGAGACCCAGTACTTC. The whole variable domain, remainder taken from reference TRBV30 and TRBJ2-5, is SQTIHQWPATLVQPVGSPLSLECTVEGTSNPNLYWYRQAAGRGLQLLFYSVGIGQISSEVPQNLSASRPQDRQFILSSKKLLLSDSGFYLCAWSQGETQYFGPGTRLLVL.

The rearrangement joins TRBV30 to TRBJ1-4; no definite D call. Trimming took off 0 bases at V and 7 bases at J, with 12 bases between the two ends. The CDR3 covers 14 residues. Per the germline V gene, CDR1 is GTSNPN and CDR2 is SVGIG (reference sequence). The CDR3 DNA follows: TGTGCCTGGAGTGTACCGGGAGAAGGTGAAAAACTGTTTTTT. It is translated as CAWSVPGEGEKLFF.

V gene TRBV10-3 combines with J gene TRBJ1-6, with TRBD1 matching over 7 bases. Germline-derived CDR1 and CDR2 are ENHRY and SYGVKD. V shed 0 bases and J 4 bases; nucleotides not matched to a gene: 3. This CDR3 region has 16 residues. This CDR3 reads CAISESGGVYNSPLHF. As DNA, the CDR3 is TGTGCCATCAGTGAGTCAGGGGGCGTATATAATTCACCCCTCCACTTT.

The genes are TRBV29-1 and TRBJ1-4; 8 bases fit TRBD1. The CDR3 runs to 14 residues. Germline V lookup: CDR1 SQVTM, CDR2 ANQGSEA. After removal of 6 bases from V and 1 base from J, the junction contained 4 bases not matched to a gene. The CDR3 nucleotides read TGCAGCGTCACAGGGGGTCAAACTAATGAAAAACTGTTTTTT. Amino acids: CSVTGGQTNEKLFF.

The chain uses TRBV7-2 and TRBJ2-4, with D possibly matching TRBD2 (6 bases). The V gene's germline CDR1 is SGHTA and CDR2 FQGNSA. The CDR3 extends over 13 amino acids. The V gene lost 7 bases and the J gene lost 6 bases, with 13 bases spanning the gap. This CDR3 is CASTREELNIQYF. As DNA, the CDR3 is TGTGCCAGCACGAGGGAGGAATTAAACATTCAGTACTTC.

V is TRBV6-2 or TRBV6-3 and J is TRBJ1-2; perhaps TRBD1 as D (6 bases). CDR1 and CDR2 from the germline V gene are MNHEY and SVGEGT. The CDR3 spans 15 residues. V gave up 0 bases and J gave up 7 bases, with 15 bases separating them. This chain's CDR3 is CASSYSLQGQSGYTF. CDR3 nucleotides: TGTGCCAGCAGTTACTCCCTACAGGGACAAAGTGGCTACACCTTC.

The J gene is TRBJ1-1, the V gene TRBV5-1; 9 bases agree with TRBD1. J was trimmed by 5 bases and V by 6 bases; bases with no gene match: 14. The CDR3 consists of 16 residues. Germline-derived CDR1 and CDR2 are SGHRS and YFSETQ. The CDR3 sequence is CASNPGTGNLGTEAFF. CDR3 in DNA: TGCGCCAGCAACCCCGGGACAGGGAACTTGGGGACTGAAGCTTTCTTT.

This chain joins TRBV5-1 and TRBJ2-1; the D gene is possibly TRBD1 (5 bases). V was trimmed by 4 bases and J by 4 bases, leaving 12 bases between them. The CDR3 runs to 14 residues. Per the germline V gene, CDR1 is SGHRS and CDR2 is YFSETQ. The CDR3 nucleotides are TGCGCCAGCAGCGTAAACTCAGGGTACAATGAGCAGTTCTTC. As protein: CASSVNSGYNEQFF. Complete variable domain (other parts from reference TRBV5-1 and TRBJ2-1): KAGVTQTPRYLIKTRGQQVTLSCSPISGHRSVSWYQQTPGQGLQFLFEYFSETQRNKGNFPGRFSGRQFSNSRSEMNVSTLELGDSALYLCASSVNSGYNEQFFGPGTRLTVL.

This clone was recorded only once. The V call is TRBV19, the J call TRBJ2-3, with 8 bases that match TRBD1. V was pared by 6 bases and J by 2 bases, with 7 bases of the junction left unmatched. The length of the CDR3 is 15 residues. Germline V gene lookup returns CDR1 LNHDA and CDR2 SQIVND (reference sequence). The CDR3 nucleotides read TGTGCCAGTAGCCCAGGGGGCCCCCTCACAGATACGCAGTATTTT. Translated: CASSPGGPLTDTQYF.

Written as DNA, the CDR3 is TGTGCCAGCAGCTCCTGGAGGTCAAGTGAGCGGGGGGTCGGCAAAAACATTCAGTACTTC. It encodes CASSSWRSSERGVGKNIQYF. The chain joins TRBV5-8 to TRBJ2-4; 9 nucleotides align to TRBD2. Germline CDR1 reads SGHTS; CDR2 reads YDEGEE. With V trimmed by 3 bases and J by 3 bases, 19 bases remained unmatched. CDR3 length equals 20 residues.

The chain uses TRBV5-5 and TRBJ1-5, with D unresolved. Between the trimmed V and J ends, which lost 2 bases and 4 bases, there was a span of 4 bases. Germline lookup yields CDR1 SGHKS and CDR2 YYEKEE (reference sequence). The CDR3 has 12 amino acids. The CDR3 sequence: CASSFPNQPQHF. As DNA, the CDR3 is TGTGCCAGCAGCTTTCCGAATCAGCCCCAGCATTTT.

The CDR3, as DNA: TGCGCCAGCAGCTTGGACGGGGTAGACGGCTACACCTTC. Its protein product is CASSLDGVDGYTF. V and J are TRBV5-1 and TRBJ1-2; D gene uncertain. CDR3 length: 13 amino acids. The V end lost 0 bases, the J end lost 8 bases, and 11 bases lay between the germline ends. Germline-derived CDR1 and CDR2 are SGHRS and YFSETQ.

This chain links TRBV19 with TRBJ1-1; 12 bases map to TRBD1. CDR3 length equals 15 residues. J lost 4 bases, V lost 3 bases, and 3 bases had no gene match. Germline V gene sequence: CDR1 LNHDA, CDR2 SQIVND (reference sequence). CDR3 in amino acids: CASSMGQGALTEAFF. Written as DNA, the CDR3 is TGTGCCAGTAGTATGGGACAGGGGGCGCTCACTGAAGCTTTCTTT.

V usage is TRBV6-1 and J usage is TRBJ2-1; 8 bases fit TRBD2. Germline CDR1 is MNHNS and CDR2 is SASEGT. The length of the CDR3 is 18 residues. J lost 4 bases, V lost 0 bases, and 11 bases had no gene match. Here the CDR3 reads CASSEARAGTSVYNEQFF. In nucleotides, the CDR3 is TGTGCCAGCAGTGAAGCTCGAGCCGGGACTAGTGTGTACAATGAGCAGTTCTTC.

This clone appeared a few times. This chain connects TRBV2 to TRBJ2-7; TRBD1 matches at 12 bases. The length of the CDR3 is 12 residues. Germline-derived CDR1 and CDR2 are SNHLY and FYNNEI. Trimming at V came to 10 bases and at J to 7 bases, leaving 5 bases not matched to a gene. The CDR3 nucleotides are TGTGCCACGGGACAGGGGGCTGGAGAGCAGTACTTC. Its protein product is CATGQGAGEQYF.

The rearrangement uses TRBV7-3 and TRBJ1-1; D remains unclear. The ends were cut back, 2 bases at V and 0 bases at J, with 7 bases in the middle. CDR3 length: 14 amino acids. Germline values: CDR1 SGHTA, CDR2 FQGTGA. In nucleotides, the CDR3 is TGTGCCAGCAGCTTAGAACAGTTGAACACTGAAGCTTTCTTT. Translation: CASSLEQLNTEAFF.

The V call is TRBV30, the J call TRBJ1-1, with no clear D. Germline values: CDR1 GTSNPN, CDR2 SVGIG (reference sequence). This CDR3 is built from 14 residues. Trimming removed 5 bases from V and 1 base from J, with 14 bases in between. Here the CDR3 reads CAWARGFSNTEAFF. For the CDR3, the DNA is TGTGCCTGGGCTCGAGGGTTTTCGAACACTGAAGCTTTCTTT.

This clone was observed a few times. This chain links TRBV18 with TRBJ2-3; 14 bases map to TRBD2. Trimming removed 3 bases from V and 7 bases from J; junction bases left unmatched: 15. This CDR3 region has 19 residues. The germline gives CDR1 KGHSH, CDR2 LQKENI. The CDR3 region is CASSPRDRGTSGGYNTQYF. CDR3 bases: TGTGCCAGCTCACCCAGGGACAGGGGGACTAGCGGGGGCTACAATACGCAGTATTTT.

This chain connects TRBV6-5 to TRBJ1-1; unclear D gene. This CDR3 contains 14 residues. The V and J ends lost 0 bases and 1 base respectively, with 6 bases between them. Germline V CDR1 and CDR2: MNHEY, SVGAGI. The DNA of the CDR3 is TGTGCCAGCAGTTACTCGACGGGGAACACTGAAGCTTTCTTT. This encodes CASSYSTGNTEAFF.

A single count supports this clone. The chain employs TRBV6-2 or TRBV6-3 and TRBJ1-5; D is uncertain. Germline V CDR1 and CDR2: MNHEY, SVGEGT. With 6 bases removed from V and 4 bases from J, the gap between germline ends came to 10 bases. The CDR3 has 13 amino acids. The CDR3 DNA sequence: TGTGCCAGCAGCCCCGGGTGGAATCAGCCCCAGCATTTT. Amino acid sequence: CASSPGWNQPQHF.

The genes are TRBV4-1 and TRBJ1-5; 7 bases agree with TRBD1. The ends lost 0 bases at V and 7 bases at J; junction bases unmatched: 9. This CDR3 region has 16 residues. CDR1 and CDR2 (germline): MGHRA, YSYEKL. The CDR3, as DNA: TGCGCCAGCAGCCAAGAGATACGAACAGGGGACCAGCCCCAGCATTTT. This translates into CASSQEIRTGDQPQHF.

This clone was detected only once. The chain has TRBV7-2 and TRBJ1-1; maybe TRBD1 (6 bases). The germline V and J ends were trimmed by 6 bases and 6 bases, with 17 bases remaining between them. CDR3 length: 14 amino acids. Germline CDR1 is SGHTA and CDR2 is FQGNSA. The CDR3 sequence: CASRTEGVRAEAFF. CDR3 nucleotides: TGTGCCAGCAGAACCGAGGGGGTTCGGGCTGAAGCTTTCTTT.